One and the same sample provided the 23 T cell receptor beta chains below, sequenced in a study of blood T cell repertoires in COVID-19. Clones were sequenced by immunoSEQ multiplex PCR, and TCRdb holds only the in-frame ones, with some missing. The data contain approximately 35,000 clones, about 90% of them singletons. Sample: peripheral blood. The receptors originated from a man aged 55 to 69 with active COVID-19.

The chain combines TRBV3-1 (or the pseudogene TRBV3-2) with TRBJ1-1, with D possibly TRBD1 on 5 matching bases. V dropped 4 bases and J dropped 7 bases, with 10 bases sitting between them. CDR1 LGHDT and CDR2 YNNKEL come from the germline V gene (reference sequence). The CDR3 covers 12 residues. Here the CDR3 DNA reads TGTGCCAGCAGCCGGGGCGGCGGTGAAGCTTTCTTT. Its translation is CASSRGGGEAFF.

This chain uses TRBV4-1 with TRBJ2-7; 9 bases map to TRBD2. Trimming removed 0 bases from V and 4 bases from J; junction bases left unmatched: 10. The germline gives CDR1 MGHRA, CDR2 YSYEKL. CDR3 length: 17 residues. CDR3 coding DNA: TGCGCCAGCAGCCAAGATCCGCTAGCGGGGCGTGAGTACGAGCAGTACTTC. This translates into CASSQDPLAGREYEQYF.

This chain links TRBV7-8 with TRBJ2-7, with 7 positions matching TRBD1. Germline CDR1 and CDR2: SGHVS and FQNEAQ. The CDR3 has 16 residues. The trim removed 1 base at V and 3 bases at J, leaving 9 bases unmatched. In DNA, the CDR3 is TGTGCCAGCAGCTTAGTCCGGAGAGGGACAGACTACGAGCAGTACTTC. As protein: CASSLVRRGTDYEQYF.

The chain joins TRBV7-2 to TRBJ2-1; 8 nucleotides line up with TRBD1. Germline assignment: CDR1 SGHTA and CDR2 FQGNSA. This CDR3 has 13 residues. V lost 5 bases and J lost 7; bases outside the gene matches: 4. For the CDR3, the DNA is TGTGCCAGCAGCACACGGACAGGGAATGAGCAGTTCTTC. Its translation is CASSTRTGNEQFF.

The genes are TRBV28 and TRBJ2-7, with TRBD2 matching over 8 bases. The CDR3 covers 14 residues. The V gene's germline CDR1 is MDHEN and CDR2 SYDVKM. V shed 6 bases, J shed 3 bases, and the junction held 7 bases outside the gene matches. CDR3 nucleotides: TGTGCCAGCAGCCCAGCGGGAGCGAGCTACGAGCAGTACTTC. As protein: CASSPAGASYEQYF.

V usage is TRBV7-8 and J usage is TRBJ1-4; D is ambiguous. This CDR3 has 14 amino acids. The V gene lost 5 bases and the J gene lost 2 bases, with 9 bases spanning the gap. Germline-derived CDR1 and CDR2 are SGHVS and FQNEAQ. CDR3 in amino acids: CASSPARTNEKLFF. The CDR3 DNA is TGTGCCAGCAGCCCAGCCAGGACTAATGAAAAACTGTTTTTT.

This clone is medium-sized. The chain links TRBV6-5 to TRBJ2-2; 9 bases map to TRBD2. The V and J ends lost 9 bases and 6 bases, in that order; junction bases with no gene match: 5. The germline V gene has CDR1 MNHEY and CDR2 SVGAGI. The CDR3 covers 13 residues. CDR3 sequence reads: CASSGRGPGELFF. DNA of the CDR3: TGTGCCAGTAGCGGGAGAGGTCCCGGGGAGCTGTTTTTT.

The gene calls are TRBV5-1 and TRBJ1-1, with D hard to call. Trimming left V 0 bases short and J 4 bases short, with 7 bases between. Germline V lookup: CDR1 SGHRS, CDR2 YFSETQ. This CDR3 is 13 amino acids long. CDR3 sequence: CASSLATVTEAFF. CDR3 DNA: TGCGCCAGCAGCTTGGCCACAGTCACTGAAGCTTTCTTT.

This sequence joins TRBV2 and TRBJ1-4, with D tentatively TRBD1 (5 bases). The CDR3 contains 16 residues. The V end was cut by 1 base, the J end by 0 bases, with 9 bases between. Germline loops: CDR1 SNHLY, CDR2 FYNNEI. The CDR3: CASSEGGIATNEKLFF. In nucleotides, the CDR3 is TGTGCCAGCAGTGAAGGGGGCATTGCAACTAATGAAAAACTGTTTTTT.

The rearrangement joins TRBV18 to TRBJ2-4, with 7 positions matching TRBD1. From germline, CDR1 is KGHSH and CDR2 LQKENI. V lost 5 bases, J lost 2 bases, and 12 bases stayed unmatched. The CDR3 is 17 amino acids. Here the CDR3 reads CASSSQGGGLSKNIQYF. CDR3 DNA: TGTGCCAGCTCATCTCAAGGGGGCGGACTCTCCAAAAACATTCAGTACTTC.

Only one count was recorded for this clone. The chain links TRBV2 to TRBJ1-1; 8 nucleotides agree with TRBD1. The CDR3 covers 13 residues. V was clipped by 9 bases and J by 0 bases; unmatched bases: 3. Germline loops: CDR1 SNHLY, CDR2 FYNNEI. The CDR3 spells CASNRGVNTEAFF. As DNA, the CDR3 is TGTGCCAGTAACAGGGGGGTGAACACTGAAGCTTTCTTT.

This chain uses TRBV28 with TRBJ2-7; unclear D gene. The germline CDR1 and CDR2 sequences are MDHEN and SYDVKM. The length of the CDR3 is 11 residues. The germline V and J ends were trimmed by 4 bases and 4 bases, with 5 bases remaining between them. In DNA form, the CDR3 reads TGTGCCAGCAGTTCCCGGTACGAGCAGTACTTC. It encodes CASSSRYEQYF.

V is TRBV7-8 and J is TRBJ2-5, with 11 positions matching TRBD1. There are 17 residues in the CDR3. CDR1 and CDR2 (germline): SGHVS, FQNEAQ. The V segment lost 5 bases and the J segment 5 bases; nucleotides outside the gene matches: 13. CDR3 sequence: CASSPGRTGGAQETQYF. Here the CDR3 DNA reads TGTGCCAGCAGCCCCGGGCGGACAGGGGGCGCGCAGGAGACCCAGTACTTC.

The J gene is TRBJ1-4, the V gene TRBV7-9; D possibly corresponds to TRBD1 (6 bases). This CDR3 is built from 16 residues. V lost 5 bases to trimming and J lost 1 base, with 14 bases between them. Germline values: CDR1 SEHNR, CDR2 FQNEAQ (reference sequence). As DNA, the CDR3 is TGTGCCAGCAGCCCTAACCGGGACATAACTAATGAAAAACTGTTTTTT. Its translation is CASSPNRDITNEKLFF. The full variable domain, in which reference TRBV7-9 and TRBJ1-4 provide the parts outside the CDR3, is DTGVSQNPRHKITKRGQNVTFRCDPISEHNRLYWYRQTLGQGPEFLTYFQNEAQLEKSRLLSDRFSAERPKGSFSTLEIQRTEQGDSAMYLCASSPNRDITNEKLFFGSGTQLSVL.

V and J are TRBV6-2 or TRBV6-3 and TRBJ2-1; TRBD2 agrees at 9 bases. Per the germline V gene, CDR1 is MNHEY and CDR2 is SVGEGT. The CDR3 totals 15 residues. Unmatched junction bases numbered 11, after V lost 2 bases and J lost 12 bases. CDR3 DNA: TGTGCCAGCAGTTACGGAGCGGGAGGCTCCAGCGGGCAGTTCTTC. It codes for CASSYGAGGSSGQFF.

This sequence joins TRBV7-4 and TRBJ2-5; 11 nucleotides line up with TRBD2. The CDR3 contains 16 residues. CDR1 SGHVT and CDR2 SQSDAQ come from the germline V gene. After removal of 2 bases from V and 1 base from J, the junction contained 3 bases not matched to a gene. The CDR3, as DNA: TGTGCCAGCAGCTTAAGCGGGACTAGCGGCCAAGAGACCCAGTACTTC. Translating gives CASSLSGTSGQETQYF.

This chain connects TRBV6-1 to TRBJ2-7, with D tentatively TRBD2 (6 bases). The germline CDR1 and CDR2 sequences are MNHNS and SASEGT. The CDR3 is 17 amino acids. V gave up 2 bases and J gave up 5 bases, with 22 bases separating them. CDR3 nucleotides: TGTGCCAGCAGTGAAAATATCCCTGGCGGGGTAGGGGACGAGCAGTACTTC. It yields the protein CASSENIPGGVGDEQYF.

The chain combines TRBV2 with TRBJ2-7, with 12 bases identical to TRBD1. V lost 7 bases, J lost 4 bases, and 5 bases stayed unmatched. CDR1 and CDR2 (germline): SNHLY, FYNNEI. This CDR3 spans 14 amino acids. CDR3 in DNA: TGTGCCAGCACCTCGGGACAGGGGGCGTACGAGCAGTACTTC. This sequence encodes CASTSGQGAYEQYF.

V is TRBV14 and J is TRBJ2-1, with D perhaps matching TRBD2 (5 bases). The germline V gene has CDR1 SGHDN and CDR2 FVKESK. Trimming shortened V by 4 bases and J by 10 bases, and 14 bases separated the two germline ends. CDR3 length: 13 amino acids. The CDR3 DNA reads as TGTGCCAGCAGCCCGACTATTACGGCGGAGCAGTTCTTC. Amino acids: CASSPTITAEQFF.

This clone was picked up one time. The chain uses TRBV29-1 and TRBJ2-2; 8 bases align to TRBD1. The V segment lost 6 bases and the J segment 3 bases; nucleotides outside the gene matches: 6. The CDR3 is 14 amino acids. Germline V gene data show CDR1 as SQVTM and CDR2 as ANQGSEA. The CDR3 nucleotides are TGCAGCGTAACGGGGACAGGATACACCGGGGAGCTGTTTTTT. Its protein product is CSVTGTGYTGELFF.

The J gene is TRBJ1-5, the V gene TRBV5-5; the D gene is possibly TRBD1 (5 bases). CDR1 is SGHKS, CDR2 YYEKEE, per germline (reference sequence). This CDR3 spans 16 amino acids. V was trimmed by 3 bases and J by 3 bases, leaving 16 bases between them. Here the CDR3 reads CASSSGGSGLNQPQHF. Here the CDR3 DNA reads TGTGCCAGCAGCTCGGGGGGGAGTGGACTCAATCAGCCCCAGCATTTT.

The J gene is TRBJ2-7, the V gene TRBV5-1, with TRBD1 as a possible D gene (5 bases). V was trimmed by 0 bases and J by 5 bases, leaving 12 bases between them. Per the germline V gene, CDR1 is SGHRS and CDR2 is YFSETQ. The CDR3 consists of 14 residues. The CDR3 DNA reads TGCGCCAGCAGCTTGGTTGCAGGGCGAGACGAGCAGTACTTC. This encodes CASSLVAGRDEQYF.

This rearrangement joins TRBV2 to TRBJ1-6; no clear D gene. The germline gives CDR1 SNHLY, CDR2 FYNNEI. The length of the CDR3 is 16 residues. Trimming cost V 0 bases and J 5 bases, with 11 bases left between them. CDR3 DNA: TGTGCCAGCAGTGAAGCGCTAGTTGATAATAATTCACCCCTCCACTTT. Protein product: CASSEALVDNNSPLHF.